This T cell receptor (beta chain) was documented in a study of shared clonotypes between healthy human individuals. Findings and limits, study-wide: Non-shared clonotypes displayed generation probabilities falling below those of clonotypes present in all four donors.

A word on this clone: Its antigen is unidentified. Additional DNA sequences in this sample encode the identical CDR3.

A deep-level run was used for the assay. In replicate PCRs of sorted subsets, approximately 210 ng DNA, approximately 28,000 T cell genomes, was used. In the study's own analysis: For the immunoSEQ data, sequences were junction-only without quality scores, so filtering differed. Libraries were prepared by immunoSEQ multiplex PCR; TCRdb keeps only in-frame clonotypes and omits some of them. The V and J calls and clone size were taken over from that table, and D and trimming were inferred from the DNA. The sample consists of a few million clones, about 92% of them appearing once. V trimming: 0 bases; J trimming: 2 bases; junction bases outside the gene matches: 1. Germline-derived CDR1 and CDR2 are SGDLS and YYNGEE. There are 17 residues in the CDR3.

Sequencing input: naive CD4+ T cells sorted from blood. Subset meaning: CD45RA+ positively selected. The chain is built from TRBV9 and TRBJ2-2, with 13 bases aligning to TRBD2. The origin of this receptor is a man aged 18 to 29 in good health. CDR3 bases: TGTGCCAGCAGCGTAGGACTAGCGGGAGGAAACACCGGGGAGCTGTTTTTT. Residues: CASSVGLAGGNTGELFF.